The next 17 T cell receptor beta chains were all read from a single sample in a study of T cells in Graves' hyperthyroidism and ophthalmopathy. Using RNA transcripts as the source, TCR beta CDR3 regions were amplified. The TCR CDR3 first-round RT-PCR relied on the HTBI primer set. TCRdb analysed the multiplex PCR reads with MiXCR anew, one entry per CDR3 protein. The sample records 250,000 to 300,000 distinct CDR3 sequences, approximately 15% being singletons. Source material: blood. The receptor set was obtained from a woman aged 35 to 49 with Graves' hyperthyroidism that later progressed to Graves' ophthalmopathy.

The V gene is TRBV5-4, the J gene TRBJ1-4; D gene uncertain. Trimming cost V 3 bases and J 3 bases, with 9 bases left between them. Germline V lookup: CDR1 SGHNT, CDR2 YYREEE (reference sequence). There are 14 residues in the CDR3. The CDR3 nucleotides are TGTGCCAGCAGCTATGACACGGCTAATGAAAAACTGTTTTTT. The encoded protein is CASSYDTANEKLFF.

This chain uses TRBV7-9 with TRBJ2-5; TRBD2 aligns across 7 bases. Losses at the gene ends were 7 bases for V and 4 bases for J; bases not matched to a gene: 18. This CDR3 has 17 amino acids. The germline gives CDR1 SEHNR, CDR2 FQNEAQ (reference sequence). CDR3 region: CASTSPWGRALGETQYF. The CDR3 DNA follows: TGTGCCAGCACCTCACCGTGGGGGAGGGCCCTCGGAGAGACCCAGTACTTC. The full variable domain, its missing parts supplied by reference TRBV7-9 and TRBJ2-5, is DTGVSQNPRHKITKRGQNVTFRCDPISEHNRLYWYRQTLGQGPEFLTYFQNEAQLEKSRLLSDRFSAERPKGSFSTLEIQRTEQGDSAMYLCASTSPWGRALGETQYFGPGTRLLVL.

This clonotype was seen repeatedly, ten times or more. The chain joins TRBV20-1 to TRBJ2-7; the D is unclear. Germline CDR1 reads DFQATT; CDR2 reads SNEGSKA (reference sequence). CDR3 length: 14 residues. The ends were cut back, 5 bases at V and 3 bases at J, with 17 bases in the middle. Written as DNA, the CDR3 is TGCAGTGCTCCACCATCGACTGGAATCTACGAGCAGTACTTC. Its protein product is CSAPPSTGIYEQYF.

V gene TRBV2 combines with J gene TRBJ1-1; perhaps TRBD1 as D (5 bases). Germline CDR1 reads SNHLY; CDR2 reads FYNNEI. The CDR3 contains 13 residues. V lost 7 bases to trimming and J lost 3 bases, with 12 bases between them. This CDR3 is CASIEGWDTEAFF. Written as DNA, the CDR3 is TGTGCCAGCATTGAGGGGTGGGACACTGAAGCTTTCTTT.

The table lists this clonotype with many counts. This chain connects TRBV14 to TRBJ2-1, with 7 bases lining up with TRBD2. With V trimmed by 4 bases and J by 9 bases, 6 bases remained unmatched. The CDR3 is made up of 13 amino acids. Germline values: CDR1 SGHDN, CDR2 FVKESK. CDR3 loop: CASSLLWGGEQFF. Written as DNA, the CDR3 is TGTGCCAGCAGCCTTCTCTGGGGGGGTGAGCAGTTCTTC.

The rearrangement joins TRBV6-1 to TRBJ2-3, with 12 bases that match TRBD2. Germline lookup yields CDR1 MNHNS and CDR2 SASEGT. The CDR3 totals 15 residues. After removal of 2 bases from V and 5 bases from J, the junction contained 2 bases not matched to a gene. CDR3 in DNA: TGTGCCAGCAGTGAACTAGCGGGAGGGATAGATACGCAGTATTTT. This encodes CASSELAGGIDTQYF.

This clonotype has ten or more counts. The V and J genes are TRBV12-3 or TRBV12-4 and TRBJ2-1, with D possibly matching TRBD2 (6 bases). V shed 5 bases and J shed 11 bases, with 16 bases lying between them. CDR3 length equals 13 residues. CDR3 coding DNA: TGTGCCAGCAGTAGGGACTTGGGCTCGCAGCAGTTCTTC. The encoded protein is CASSRDLGSQQFF.

This clonotype was recorded at least ten times. The chain couples TRBV28 to TRBJ2-3; the match to TRBD2 covers 7 bases. From germline, CDR1 is MDHEN and CDR2 SYDVKM. With 3 bases clipped from V and 2 bases from J, the junction kept 5 bases outside the gene matches. This CDR3 contains 15 residues. The CDR3 reads CASSFLADYTDTQYF. The CDR3 DNA follows: TGTGCCAGCAGTTTTCTAGCGGACTACACAGATACGCAGTATTTT.

This clonotype was detected many times. V is TRBV2 and J is TRBJ2-3; no firm D call. CDR3 length: 12 amino acids. The germline V gene has CDR1 SNHLY and CDR2 FYNNEI. Trimming stripped 6 bases from V and 4 bases from J, with 8 bases between. Here the CDR3 DNA reads TGTGCCAGCAGAGCCGGGTCAGATACGCAGTATTTT. Translation: CASRAGSDTQYF.

This clonotype has a count of ten or more. The genes are TRBV20-1 and TRBJ2-5; D is unresolved. V dropped 5 bases and J dropped 6 bases, with 10 bases sitting between them. From germline, CDR1 is DFQATT and CDR2 SNEGSKA (reference sequence). The CDR3 loop spans 11 amino acids. The CDR3 DNA is TGCAGTGCTTCCCCTTCAAAGACCCAGTACTTC. This sequence encodes CSASPSKTQYF.

In its sample, this clonotype was seen many times. The chain joins TRBV12-3 or TRBV12-4 to TRBJ2-5; D is perhaps TRBD1 (5 bases). The CDR3 length is 12 residues. With 3 bases removed from V and 10 bases from J, the gap between germline ends came to 12 bases. The CDR3 nucleotides read TGTGCCAGCAGTTTGGCAACAGGCCACCAGTACTTC. Translating gives CASSLATGHQYF.

The table lists this clonotype with a few counts. This chain uses TRBV28 with TRBJ1-2; tentatively, D is TRBD1 (5 bases). This CDR3 contains 13 residues. CDR1 is MDHEN, CDR2 SYDVKM, per germline. The germline V and J ends were trimmed by 10 bases and 11 bases, with 23 bases remaining between them. This chain's CDR3 is CATLYPGGERYTF. The DNA of the CDR3 is TGTGCCACCCTATACCCCGGGGGTGAGCGGTACACCTTC.

Ten or more counts support this clonotype. The rearrangement uses TRBV28 and TRBJ1-4; no definite D call. CDR1 and CDR2 (germline): MDHEN, SYDVKM. The CDR3 totals 13 residues. Trimming shortened V by 6 bases and J by 8 bases, and 13 bases separated the two germline ends. The CDR3 sequence is CASSETLGEKLFF. The CDR3 DNA reads TGTGCCAGCAGCGAGACACTAGGAGAAAAACTGTTTTTT.

This clonotype was detected ten times or more. V usage is TRBV9 and J usage is TRBJ2-7; tentative D call: TRBD1 (6 bases). Trimming took 2 bases from V and 4 from J, leaving 10 bases between them. The CDR3 has 13 residues. In germline, CDR1 is SGDLS, CDR2 YYNGEE. CDR3 region: CASSVSTGYEQYF. DNA for the CDR3: TGTGCCAGCAGCGTTTCGACAGGATACGAGCAGTACTTC.

The sample holds many counts of this clonotype. The chain has TRBV2 and TRBJ2-7; 11 positions match TRBD2. The CDR3 is 14 residues long. Germline V gene sequence: CDR1 SNHLY, CDR2 FYNNEI. J was trimmed by 1 base and V by 8 bases; bases with no gene match: 4. In DNA, the CDR3 is TGTGCCAGCCTGAGACTAGCGGGATCCTACGAGCAGTACTTC. Translation gives CASLRLAGSYEQYF. Full variable domain (rest looked up from reference TRBV2 and TRBJ2-7): EPEVTQTPSHQVTQMGQEVILRCVPISNHLYFYWYRQILGQKVEFLVSFYNNEISEKSEIFDDQFSVERPDGSNFTLKIRSTKLEDSAMYFCASLRLAGSYEQYFGPGTRLTVT.

At least ten counts were recorded for this clonotype. V and J are TRBV6-5 and TRBJ1-6; the D is unclear. Germline loops: CDR1 MNHEY, CDR2 SVGAGI. V lost 0 bases and J lost 7, with 13 bases in between. This CDR3 is 16 amino acids long. The CDR3 DNA reads as TGTGCCAGCAGTTACTCGAATCTGGGCCGGAATTCACCCCTCCACTTT. The encoded protein is CASSYSNLGRNSPLHF.

At least ten counts were recorded for this clonotype. The chain carries TRBV2 and TRBJ1-1, with TRBD1 identical over 7 bases. The V and J ends lost 6 bases and 5 bases, in that order; junction bases with no gene match: 3. The CDR3 contains 12 residues. The germline V gene encodes CDR1 SNHLY and CDR2 FYNNEI. The CDR3, as DNA: TGTGCCAGCAGCAGACAGGGAACTGAAGCTTTCTTT. Translation gives CASSRQGTEAFF.